This is a list of T cell receptor beta chains from one sample in a study of blood T cell repertoires in COVID-19. TCRdb keeps only in-frame clones here, not all; method: immunoSEQ multiplex PCR. Among over 200,000 clones listed, 88% were seen once. Sequenced sample: PBMCs or T cells enriched from blood (not recorded which). All receptors come from a woman under 40 who had been exposed to COVID-19. CDR3s include the opening cysteine and the closing phenylalanine or tryptophan. A D gene is named only where the DNA matches it firmly. The listing skips clone size in some rows; elsewhere it reads once, few, many or a size class.

clone_size j_call v_call cdr3_length d_call cdr3_aa cdr3_nt
. TRBJ1-6 TRBV18 13 . CASSPGGNSPLHF TGTGCCAGCTCACCAGGGGGGAATTCACCCCTCCACTTT
. TRBJ2-7 TRBV25-1 14 TRBD1 CASSNPGQIYEQYF TGTGCCAGCAGTAATCCGGGACAGATCTACGAGCAGTACTTC
. TRBJ1-5 TRBV7-8 18 . CASSLGHGGPYSNQPQHF TGTGCCAGCAGCTTGGGACATGGGGGCCCCTATAGCAATCAGCCCCAGCATTTT
. TRBJ1-2 TRBV28 15 TRBD1 CASSDLRGSTYGYTF TGTGCCAGCAGTGATCTCAGGGGGTCAACATATGGCTACACCTTC
. TRBJ1-1 TRBV5-4 14 . CASSLPLGSTEAFF TGTGCCAGCAGCTTGCCCCTGGGGAGCACTGAAGCTTTCTTT
. TRBJ2-3 TRBV28 17 . CASSLHLPSRRTDTQYF TGTGCCAGCAGTTTACATCTTCCTAGCCGCCGCACAGATACGCAGTATTTT
. TRBJ2-2 TRBV19 12 TRBD1 CVIQGATGELFF TGTGTCATCCAGGGGGCCACCGGGGAGCTGTTTTTT
. TRBJ2-1 TRBV15 14 TRBD2 CATSRVAGANEQFF TGTGCCACCAGCAGAGTAGCGGGAGCCAATGAGCAGTTCTTC
. TRBJ2-5 TRBV16 15 . CASSQFQAPRETQYF TGTGCCAGCAGCCAGTTTCAGGCCCCTCGAGAGACCCAGTACTTC
. TRBJ2-7 TRBV30 14 TRBD1 CAWSTRTQGVEQYF TGTGCCTGGAGTACCCGAACACAGGGGGTCGAGCAGTACTTC
. TRBJ2-2 TRBV16 14 TRBD2 CASSLTSGTGELFF TGTGCCAGCTCCCTCACTAGCGGGACCGGGGAGCTGTTTTTT
. TRBJ2-1 TRBV5-1 17 TRBD2 CASSLGAGGPSYNEQFF TGCGCCAGCAGCTTGGGTGCGGGAGGGCCCTCCTACAATGAGCAGTTCTTC
. TRBJ2-7 TRBV12-3/TRBV12-4 13 . CASSLRLPYEQYF TGTGCCAGCAGTTTAAGACTCCCGTACGAGCAGTACTTC
. TRBJ1-1 TRBV9 12 TRBD1 CASSVGTGDTFF TGTGCCAGCAGCGTCGGGACAGGGGACACTTTCTTT
once TRBJ2-3 TRBV28 16 TRBD2 CASKLAGGLITDTQYF TGTGCCAGCAAACTAGCGGGAGGTCTGATCACAGATACGCAGTATTTT
. TRBJ1-6 TRBV14 16 . CASSQDSRGYNSPLHF TGTGCCAGCAGCCAAGACTCAAGGGGCTATAATTCACCCCTCCACTTT
. TRBJ2-2 TRBV11-3 15 TRBD1 CASSLGTGKTGELFF TGTGCCAGCAGCTTAGGGACAGGGAAAACCGGGGAGCTGTTTTTT
. TRBJ2-3 TRBV25-1 15 TRBD1 CASSEGQGHTDTQYF TGTGCCAGCAGTGAGGGACAGGGGCACACAGATACGCAGTATTTT
. TRBJ1-2 TRBV4-1 14 . CASSQEAAKYGYTF TGCGCCAGCAGCCAAGAGGCAGCGAAGTATGGCTACACCTTC
. TRBJ2-7 TRBV10-3 16 . CAISWTSQGRPYEQYF TGTGCCATCAGTTGGACATCCCAAGGAAGGCCCTACGAGCAGTACTTC
. TRBJ2-1 TRBV27 14 . CASSLRHLVSQQFF TGTGCCAGCAGTTTACGCCACTTAGTTAGCCAGCAGTTCTTC
. TRBJ2-5 TRBV7-9 16 TRBD2 CASSDGGLASQETQYF TGTGCCAGCAGCGACGGGGGACTAGCAAGCCAAGAGACCCAGTACTTC
. TRBJ2-5 TRBV5-6 16 TRBD2 CASSSSLAGGGETQYF TGTGCCAGCAGCTCCTCTTTAGCGGGAGGGGGAGAGACCCAGTACTTC
. TRBJ1-2 TRBV2 12 TRBD1 CASGGDRDLYTF TGTGCCAGCGGGGGGGACAGGGACCTGTACACCTTC
. TRBJ2-3 TRBV3-1/TRBV3-2 16 . CASSQERSSGEDTQYF TGTGCCAGCAGCCAAGAACGGTCGTCAGGGGAAGATACGCAGTATTTT
. TRBJ2-7 TRBV28 15 . CASRSRGGGSYEQYF TGTGCCAGCAGATCCCGAGGGGGGGGCTCCTACGAGCAGTACTTC
. TRBJ1-1 TRBV6-1 14 TRBD1 CASSEAQGATEAFF TGTGCCAGCAGTGAAGCCCAGGGGGCCACTGAAGCTTTCTTT
. TRBJ1-2 TRBV6-5 15 . CASSYLEGGGYGYTF TGTGCCAGCAGTTATCTCGAAGGTGGCGGCTATGGCTACACCTTC
. TRBJ2-3 TRBV18 19 . CASSPLGRLRPSNTDTQYF TGTGCCAGCTCACCCCTCGGGAGATTGAGACCTTCTAACACAGATACGCAGTATTTT
. TRBJ2-6 TRBV21-1 16 . CASSVNRGPGANVLTF TGTGCCAGCAGCGTTAACAGGGGGCCTGGGGCCAACGTCCTGACTTTC